The rows below give T cell receptor beta chains drawn from one sample of a study of cytomegalovirus exposure and HLA in healthy donors. Sequencing was performed with immunoSEQ multiplex PCR; in TCRdb, only in-frame clones are kept and a portion is missing. Here the sample table reports 150,000 to 200,000 clones. Sequencing was done on a sample of PBMCs. These receptors were collected from a man aged 25-45 years in good health and CMV-seronegative. Both conserved end residues are part of each CDR3. Fields, in order: D gene, J gene, V gene, CDR3 protein, CDR3 DNA. A D gene is named only where the DNA matches it firmly.

d_gene: TRBD1; j_gene: TRBJ2-3; v_gene: TRBV27; CDR3aa: CATQQGIRGDTQYF; CDR3nt: TGTGCCACCCAACAGGGGATTCGAGGAGATACGCAGTATTTT
d_gene: -; j_gene: TRBJ2-3; v_gene: TRBV27; CDR3aa: CASSFREPTDTQYF; CDR3nt: TGTGCCAGCAGTTTCCGGGAACCCACAGATACGCAGTATTTT
d_gene: -; j_gene: TRBJ2-7; v_gene: TRBV4-2; CDR3aa: CASSQVPGLPFYEQYF; CDR3nt: TGTGCCAGCAGCCAAGTCCCGGGACTGCCCTTCTACGAGCAGTACTTC
d_gene: TRBD1; j_gene: TRBJ2-3; v_gene: TRBV6-5; CDR3aa: CASRRGPEEADTQYF; CDR3nt: TGTGCCAGCAGGAGGGGGCCCGAGGAGGCAGATACGCAGTATTTT
d_gene: -; j_gene: TRBJ2-7; v_gene: TRBV5-1; CDR3aa: CASSLAVGREYEQYF; CDR3nt: TGCGCCAGCAGCTTGGCCGTTGGCAGGGAATACGAGCAGTACTTC
d_gene: -; j_gene: TRBJ2-7; v_gene: TRBV27; CDR3aa: CASSLKVGGSYEQYF; CDR3nt: TGTGCCAGCAGTTTAAAAGTCGGCGGCTCCTACGAGCAGTACTTC
d_gene: TRBD2; j_gene: TRBJ2-1; v_gene: TRBV4-3; CDR3aa: CASSLVSGRPGNEQFF; CDR3nt: TGCGCCAGCAGCCTAGTTAGCGGGAGGCCAGGGAATGAGCAGTTCTTC
d_gene: TRBD2; j_gene: TRBJ2-1; v_gene: TRBV7-9; CDR3aa: CASSFPGTSGTEQFF; CDR3nt: TGTGCCAGCAGCTTCCCCGGGACTAGCGGAACAGAGCAGTTCTTC
d_gene: -; j_gene: TRBJ2-7; v_gene: TRBV6-1; CDR3aa: CASSEAAVASYEQYF; CDR3nt: TGTGCCAGCAGTGAAGCTGCGGTAGCCAGCTACGAGCAGTACTTC
d_gene: TRBD1; j_gene: TRBJ2-2; v_gene: TRBV5-1; CDR3aa: CASSSLQGTGELFF; CDR3nt: TGCGCCAGCAGCTCGTTACAGGGGACCGGGGAGCTGTTTTTT
d_gene: TRBD1; j_gene: TRBJ1-1; v_gene: TRBV4-3; CDR3aa: CASSQQGDTEAFF; CDR3nt: TGCGCCAGCAGCCAACAGGGGGACACTGAAGCTTTCTTT
d_gene: TRBD2; j_gene: TRBJ2-3; v_gene: TRBV7-3; CDR3aa: CASSPGTSGDTQYF; CDR3nt: TGTGCCAGCAGCCCCGGGACTAGCGGAGATACGCAGTATTTT
d_gene: TRBD1; j_gene: TRBJ1-3; v_gene: TRBV5-1; CDR3aa: CASSLSQGARNTIYF; CDR3nt: TGCGCCAGCAGCCTAAGCCAGGGGGCGCGGAACACCATATATTTT
d_gene: -; j_gene: TRBJ2-1; v_gene: TRBV10-3; CDR3aa: CAIRYGTEGRNEQFF; CDR3nt: TGTGCCATCAGATACGGTACAGAGGGCCGCAATGAGCAGTTCTTC
d_gene: -; j_gene: TRBJ2-3; v_gene: TRBV5-1; CDR3aa: CASSFRVIGTDTQYF; CDR3nt: TGCGCCAGCAGCTTCAGGGTAATCGGCACAGATACGCAGTATTTT
d_gene: TRBD1; j_gene: TRBJ2-1; v_gene: TRBV11-3; CDR3aa: CASSYRGLAYNEQFF; CDR3nt: TGTGCCAGCAGCTATAGGGGGCTAGCTTACAATGAGCAGTTCTTC
d_gene: -; j_gene: TRBJ1-1; v_gene: TRBV29-1; CDR3aa: CSVVGQGNTEAFF; CDR3nt: TGCAGCGTTGTCGGGCAGGGGAACACTGAAGCTTTCTTT
d_gene: -; j_gene: TRBJ2-3; v_gene: TRBV6-1; CDR3aa: CASSERASRGADTQYF; CDR3nt: TGTGCCAGCAGTGAGCGGGCATCACGGGGAGCAGATACGCAGTATTTT
d_gene: TRBD2; j_gene: TRBJ2-7; v_gene: TRBV6-1; CDR3aa: CASSDRREGPYEQYF; CDR3nt: TGTGCCAGCAGTGATCGGCGGGAGGGCCCCTACGAGCAGTACTTC
d_gene: TRBD1; j_gene: TRBJ2-5; v_gene: TRBV5-1; CDR3aa: CASSPQGPQETQYF; CDR3nt: TGCGCCAGCAGCCCACAGGGGCCCCAAGAGACCCAGTACTTC
d_gene: TRBD1; j_gene: TRBJ1-1; v_gene: TRBV7-9; CDR3aa: CASSPQGVTEAFF; CDR3nt: TGTGCCAGCAGCCCACAGGGGGTCACTGAAGCTTTCTTT
d_gene: TRBD2; j_gene: TRBJ2-1; v_gene: TRBV9; CDR3aa: CASSVPSGEGGILPDSYNEQFF; CDR3nt: TGTGCCAGCAGCGTGCCCAGTGGGGAGGGAGGGATCTTGCCAGACTCCTACAATGAGCAGTTCTTC
d_gene: -; j_gene: TRBJ1-5; v_gene: TRBV5-1; CDR3aa: CASSLGTADQPQHF; CDR3nt: TGCGCCAGCAGCTTGGGGACAGCGGATCAGCCCCAGCATTTT
d_gene: TRBD1; j_gene: TRBJ2-7; v_gene: TRBV6-1; CDR3aa: CASSVHSPGQGYYEQYF; CDR3nt: TGTGCCAGCAGTGTCCATTCCCCGGGACAGGGGTACTACGAGCAGTACTTC
d_gene: TRBD2; j_gene: TRBJ2-1; v_gene: TRBV5-1; CDR3aa: CASSLAGLAGGPKQFF; CDR3nt: TGCGCCAGCAGCTTGGCCGGGTTAGCGGGAGGGCCAAAGCAGTTCTTC
d_gene: -; j_gene: TRBJ2-7; v_gene: TRBV28; CDR3aa: CASEEGSYEQYF; CDR3nt: TGTGCCAGCGAGGAGGGGAGCTACGAGCAGTACTTC
d_gene: TRBD1; j_gene: TRBJ2-1; v_gene: TRBV7-2; CDR3aa: CASSWTGIKEQFF; CDR3nt: TGTGCCAGCAGCTGGACAGGGATTAAGGAGCAGTTCTTC
d_gene: -; j_gene: TRBJ2-5; v_gene: TRBV7-7; CDR3aa: CASSLVSGPQETQYF; CDR3nt: TGTGCCAGCAGCTTAGTATCAGGTCCCCAAGAGACCCAGTACTTC
d_gene: -; j_gene: TRBJ1-2; v_gene: TRBV5-1; CDR3aa: CASSLAGGNGYTF; CDR3nt: TGCGCCAGCAGCTTGGCGGGAGGGAATGGCTACACCTTC
d_gene: -; j_gene: TRBJ2-3; v_gene: TRBV6-5; CDR3aa: CASSYRRGDTQYF; CDR3nt: TGTGCCAGCAGTTACCGGCGGGGAGATACGCAGTATTTT
d_gene: TRBD2; j_gene: TRBJ2-7; v_gene: TRBV13; CDR3aa: CASSLGGGGSYEQYF; CDR3nt: TGTGCCAGCAGCTTGGGGGGCGGGGGGTCCTACGAGCAGTACTTC
d_gene: TRBD2; j_gene: TRBJ2-1; v_gene: TRBV29-1; CDR3aa: CSVPKRDWGEQFF; CDR3nt: TGCAGCGTTCCCAAGCGGGACTGGGGTGAGCAGTTCTTC
d_gene: TRBD1; j_gene: TRBJ1-2; v_gene: TRBV9; CDR3aa: CASSVWDRGLNGYTF; CDR3nt: TGTGCCAGCAGCGTATGGGACAGGGGCCTAAATGGCTACACCTTC
d_gene: -; j_gene: TRBJ1-1; v_gene: TRBV6-5; CDR3aa: CASSYSIQGNTEAFF; CDR3nt: TGTGCCAGCAGTTACTCGATTCAGGGTAACACTGAAGCTTTCTTT
d_gene: -; j_gene: TRBJ1-1; v_gene: TRBV12-5; CDR3aa: CASRGLANTEAFF; CDR3nt: TGCGCTAGTAGGGGACTCGCGAACACTGAAGCTTTCTTT
d_gene: -; j_gene: TRBJ2-7; v_gene: TRBV29-1; CDR3aa: CSVESQGTYEQYF; CDR3nt: TGCAGCGTTGAATCCCAGGGCACCTACGAGCAGTACTTC
d_gene: TRBD2; j_gene: TRBJ2-1; v_gene: TRBV11-2; CDR3aa: CASSTRLTGLANNEQFF; CDR3nt: TGTGCCAGCAGCACCCGCCTAACGGGACTAGCGAACAATGAGCAGTTCTTC
d_gene: TRBD1; j_gene: TRBJ2-5; v_gene: TRBV5-1; CDR3aa: CASSSQGAQETQYF; CDR3nt: TGCGCCAGCAGCTCACAGGGGGCGCAGGAGACCCAGTACTTC
d_gene: TRBD1; j_gene: TRBJ2-5; v_gene: TRBV28; CDR3aa: CASTGGFETQYF; CDR3nt: TGTGCCAGCACAGGGGGTTTCGAGACCCAGTACTTC
d_gene: TRBD2; j_gene: TRBJ2-7; v_gene: TRBV7-2; CDR3aa: CASSPVLAGGEQYF; CDR3nt: TGTGCCAGCAGCCCCGTACTAGCGGGAGGCGAGCAGTACTTC
d_gene: -; j_gene: TRBJ2-3; v_gene: TRBV14; CDR3aa: CASSQGLAGIGTDTQYF; CDR3nt: TGTGCCAGCAGCCAAGGTCTGGCAGGGATAGGTACAGATACGCAGTATTTT
d_gene: TRBD1; j_gene: TRBJ1-1; v_gene: TRBV5-1; CDR3aa: CASRGTGKAFF; CDR3nt: TGCGCCAGCAGGGGGACAGGGAAAGCTTTCTTT
d_gene: -; j_gene: TRBJ1-2; v_gene: TRBV29-1; CDR3aa: CSVDPRGYYGYTF; CDR3nt: TGCAGCGTAGATCCTAGGGGTTACTATGGCTACACCTTC
d_gene: TRBD1; j_gene: TRBJ1-5; v_gene: TRBV19; CDR3aa: CASSGGFGQPQHF; CDR3nt: TGTGCCAGTTCAGGGGGCTTCGGTCAGCCCCAGCATTTT
d_gene: -; j_gene: TRBJ1-4; v_gene: TRBV28; CDR3aa: CASSPSHVVQLFF; CDR3nt: TGTGCCAGCAGTCCAAGCCATGTCGTGCAACTGTTTTTT
d_gene: -; j_gene: TRBJ1-1; v_gene: TRBV11-3; CDR3aa: CASSLAPGRNTEAFF; CDR3nt: TGTGCCAGCAGCTTGGCTCCTGGTCGGAACACTGAAGCTTTCTTT
d_gene: -; j_gene: TRBJ2-7; v_gene: TRBV27; CDR3aa: CASSHRDTTYEQYF; CDR3nt: TGTGCCAGCAGTCACCGGGACACAACCTACGAGCAGTACTTC
d_gene: TRBD1; j_gene: TRBJ2-2; v_gene: TRBV13; CDR3aa: CASTRLGGAGTGELFF; CDR3nt: TGTGCCAGCACCCGCCTAGGGGGCGCAGGCACCGGGGAGCTGTTTTTT
d_gene: -; j_gene: TRBJ1-1; v_gene: TRBV29-1; CDR3aa: CSVEVREAPEAFF; CDR3nt: TGCAGCGTAGAGGTGCGGGAGGCCCCTGAAGCTTTCTTT
d_gene: -; j_gene: TRBJ1-1; v_gene: TRBV6-1; CDR3aa: CASSEEGANTEAFF; CDR3nt: TGTGCCAGCAGTGAAGAAGGGGCGAACACTGAAGCTTTCTTT
d_gene: TRBD2; j_gene: TRBJ2-3; v_gene: TRBV18; CDR3aa: CASSPPTGGSKADTQYF; CDR3nt: TGTGCCAGCTCACCACCGACGGGCGGGAGTAAGGCAGATACGCAGTATTTT
d_gene: -; j_gene: TRBJ2-7; v_gene: TRBV4-1; CDR3aa: CASSQDVSYEQYF; CDR3nt: TGCGCCAGCAGCCAAGACGTCTCCTACGAGCAGTACTTC